This TCR beta chain emerged from a study of shared clonotypes between healthy human individuals. Regarding the study as a whole: Only blood samples were collected, and tissue repertoires likely differ.

An even split of each subset's genomic DNA across several immunoSEQ plates was performed. Only in-frame clones appear in the TCRdb table, and some are missing; sequencing was by immunoSEQ multiplex PCR. The sample has about 2 million clones; about 95% are singletons. Naive CD8 cells comprised CD45RO-negative, CCR7-positively selected cells, excluding terminally differentiated effector memory CD45RA+ cells. About this clone: Its specificity is not known. At the DNA level, this CDR3 is encoded by other sequences in the same sample as well.

The V gene lost 0 bases and the J gene lost 10 bases, with 10 bases spanning the gap. Germline V gene sequence: CDR1 MNHEY, CDR2 SVGAGI. The CDR3 has 14 amino acids. The rearrangement links TRBV6-5 to TRBJ1-6; a possible D gene is TRBD1 (5 bases). This receptor was taken from a man between 18 and 35 years old in good health. The specimen was naive CD8+ T cells sorted from blood. Here the CDR3 reads CASSYSIRGSPLHF. DNA for the CDR3: TGTGCCAGCAGTTACTCGATTAGGGGCTCACCCCTCCACTTT.